The entry below gives a single T cell receptor (beta chain) sequence along with its context. This record belongs to a study of T cell responses to AZD1222 COVID-19 vaccine. The CDR3 length is 13 residues. Germline lookup yields CDR1 SGHTA and CDR2 FQGNSA. V lost 8 bases and J 0 bases, leaving 11 bases between the germline ends. Libraries were prepared by immunoSEQ multiplex PCR; TCRdb keeps only in-frame clonotypes and omits some of them. Seen here are about 110,000 clones, 75% to 90% observed once, and the top ten hold around 5.1%. The J gene is TRBJ2-7, the V gene TRBV7-2; D uncertain. This TCR was sampled from an adult in good health. The sample consisted of peripheral blood, taken on day 0 of AZD1222 vaccination. CDR3 DNA: TGTGCCAGCTGCCCCTGGAGCTCCTACGAGCAGTACTTC. It is translated as CASCPWSSYEQYF.